Only one count was recorded for the clone carrying this TCR beta chain. Its specificity is unknown. These data belong to a study of T cells in localized non-small cell lung cancer. Repertoires were generated with immunoSEQ multiplex PCR, while TCRdb's copy carries only in-frame clones and drops some. The repertoire holds 7,000 or so clones, with under 65% as singletons. Broader study findings: Uninvolved adjacent lung had higher T cell clonality than tumor and all other tissues. For the top 100 tumor clones, a median roughly 53 also appeared in adjacent lung. Greater T cell density in blood accompanied longer overall survival.

The specimen was lymph node tissue, collected before any cancer treatment. The sequence was obtained from an older female donor with stage I lung adenocarcinoma.

CDR3 in DNA: TGTGCCAGCTCCCATATTTCCGGGGAGCTGTTTTTT. It codes for CASSHISGELFF. The chain combines TRBV18 with TRBJ2-2; no clear D gene. Trimming removed 6 bases at V and 6 bases at J, with 8 bases between. This CDR3 is 12 amino acids long. Germline CDR1 and CDR2: KGHSH and LQKENI.